This paragraph reports one T cell receptor (beta chain). Per germline, CDR1 MNHNY and CDR2 SVGAGI (reference sequence). This CDR3 has 14 amino acids. Deletions cut 7 bases from V and 5 bases from J, with 17 bases between. The PCR contained 60 Vbeta and 13 Jbeta primers. As originally analysed: Later reanalysis found 60 million to 90 million unique TCR beta chains, roughly 10 million of them shared. Only in-frame clones appear in the TCRdb table, and some are missing; sequencing was by immunoSEQ multiplex PCR. V, J and clone size reflect that table, while D and trimming were determined from the DNA. The sample carries about 190,000 clones, roughly 75% recorded once. This record comes from a study of cytomegalovirus exposure and HLA in healthy donors.

The gene calls are TRBV6-6 and TRBJ1-1; a possible D gene is TRBD1 (5 bases). Sequenced material: PBMCs. The TCR was taken from a man aged 25 to 40 in good health and CMV-seropositive. In DNA, the CDR3 is TGTGCCAGCATCAACGGGGGGGAGGGAACTGAAGCTTTCTTT. Its protein product is CASINGGEGTEAFF.